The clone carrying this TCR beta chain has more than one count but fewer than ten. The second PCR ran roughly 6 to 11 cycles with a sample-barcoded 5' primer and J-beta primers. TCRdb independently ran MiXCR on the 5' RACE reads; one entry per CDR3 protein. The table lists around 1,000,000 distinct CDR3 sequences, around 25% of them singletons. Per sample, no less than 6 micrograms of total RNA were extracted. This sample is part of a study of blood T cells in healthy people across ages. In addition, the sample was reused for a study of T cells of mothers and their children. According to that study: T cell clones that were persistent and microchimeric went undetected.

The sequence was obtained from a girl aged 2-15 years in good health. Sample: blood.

The chain's CDR3 is CSVVIGSYEQYF. The CDR3 DNA reads TGCAGCGTTGTAATTGGCTCCTACGAGCAGTACTTC. V and J are TRBV29-1 and TRBJ2-7; no definite D call. Germline CDR1 reads SQVTM; CDR2 reads ANQGSEA. This CDR3 comprises 12 residues. V was clipped by 4 bases and J by 0 bases, with 7 bases between them.